This TCR beta chain was captured by sequencing in a study of T cell responses to AZD1222 COVID-19 vaccine. Study-level findings and limits: Sampled repertoires all dated from after the peak T cell response. Unmutated variant regions reportedly attract nearly half of all spike-specific TCRs.

Samples with a second dose at about 4 or about 12 weeks were pooled together. V was clipped by 6 bases and J by 10 bases; unmatched bases: 12. Germline assignment: CDR1 WSHSY and CDR2 SAAADI. The CDR3 consists of 16 residues. The method was immunoSEQ multiplex PCR; TCRdb's version includes in-frame clones alone and lacks a portion of them. The data hold around 180,000 clones, with approximately 94% observed a single time. In the case of this clone: Its cognate antigen is unknown.

The chain joins TRBV10-2 to TRBJ2-2; 12 positions agree with TRBD1. The TCR sequence derives from an adult who received the AZD1222 COVID-19 vaccine. The source was peripheral blood, collected 28 days after the second AZD1222 dose. In DNA form, the CDR3 reads TGCGCCAGCAGCGGAAAGGGACAGGGGGCGGCCGAGGAGCTGTTTTTT. Its translation is CASSGKGQGAAEELFF.